The entry below describes one T cell receptor (beta chain). Its specificity is unknown. The CDR3 is 14 amino acids. V shed 7 bases, J shed 7 bases, and the junction held 5 bases outside the gene matches. Per germline, CDR1 SGHAT and CDR2 FQNNGV. Produced via immunoSEQ multiplex PCR; TCRdb's table is partial and in-frame only. The table has about 46,000 clones, around nine tenths seen once; the top ten hold 14% to 15%. This sample was taken from a study of OX40 agonist ivuxolimab in advanced cancers. Turning to the study itself: Three patients got partial responses; one had hepatocellular carcinoma and two had cutaneous melanoma.

General observations from the study: Antigen specificity remained undetermined for the expanded peripheral T cells.

The rearrangement uses TRBV11-2 and TRBJ2-2, with 11 bases lining up with TRBD2. The receptor's source is an adult with an advanced solid tumor such as melanoma, head and neck, liver or kidney cancer. This material consisted of CD4+ or CD8+ T cells sorted from blood, taken in a trial of the OX40 agonist ivuxolimab. The CDR3 reads CASTPGLADGELFF. The CDR3 bases are TGTGCCAGCACCCCGGGACTAGCGGACGGGGAGCTGTTTTTT.